A single sample is the source of the 28 T cell receptor beta chains below, sequenced in a study of PD-1 blockade in classical Hodgkin lymphoma. Documented time point: newly diagnosed, previously untreated cHL patient sample. Produced via immunoSEQ multiplex PCR; TCRdb's table is partial and in-frame only. This table holds some 17,000 clones, approximately 90% found once. Sample: peripheral blood mononuclear cells (PBMCs). The receptors were sampled from a human donor with classical Hodgkin lymphoma.

This clone was detected once. The chain employs TRBV6-5 and TRBJ1-1; a possible D gene is TRBD1 (6 bases). The germline CDR1 and CDR2 sequences are MNHEY and SVGAGI. This CDR3 has 15 amino acids. Trimming cost V 5 bases and J 4 bases, with 17 bases left between them. The chain's CDR3 is CASSHGTRGGTEAFF. DNA of the CDR3: TGTGCCAGCAGTCACGGGACAAGGGGGGGCACTGAAGCTTTCTTT.

The chain uses TRBV19 and TRBJ2-5; D might be TRBD2 (6 bases). Trimming removed 3 bases at V and 4 bases at J, with 15 bases between. This CDR3 spans 15 amino acids. CDR1 is LNHDA, CDR2 SQIVND, per germline (reference sequence). The CDR3 bases are TGTGCCAGTAGTATGAGGGTTGGCGGGATAGAGACCCAGTACTTC. This sequence encodes CASSMRVGGIETQYF.

V and J are TRBV10-1 and TRBJ2-7, with D unclear. In germline, CDR1 is WNHNN, CDR2 SYGVQD (reference sequence). V was trimmed by 0 bases and J by 7 bases, leaving 10 bases between them. The CDR3 runs to 13 residues. CDR3 nucleotides: TGCGCCAGCAGTGAGTCTCCGGGTCGGGAGCAGTACTTC. As protein: CASSESPGREQYF.

V gene TRBV5-4 combines with J gene TRBJ2-7; TRBD2 aligns across 12 bases. Germline V gene sequence: CDR1 SGHNT, CDR2 YYREEE (reference sequence). V lost 4 bases, J lost 4 bases, and 6 bases stayed unmatched. The CDR3 consists of 15 residues. CDR3 residues: CASSRGLAGGYEQYF. CDR3 DNA: TGTGCCAGCAGCCGAGGGCTAGCGGGAGGGTACGAGCAGTACTTC.

The table lists this clone with a few counts. The rearrangement joins TRBV10-3 to TRBJ1-2, with 9 bases lining up with TRBD1. Germline trimming cut 8 bases from V and 3 bases from J; bases unmatched to any gene: 7. This CDR3 has 14 residues. Germline V lookup: CDR1 ENHRY, CDR2 SYGVKD. CDR3 amino acids: CAIGGTGRDYGYTF. The CDR3 DNA is TGTGCCATCGGGGGGACAGGGCGAGACTATGGCTACACCTTC.

The chain recombines TRBV28 with TRBJ2-7; no clear D gene. The V end lost 5 bases, the J end lost 6 bases, and 11 bases lay between the germline ends. The CDR3 covers 12 residues. The germline gives CDR1 MDHEN, CDR2 SYDVKM. The CDR3 protein is CASSLLGLEQYF. CDR3 coding DNA: TGTGCCAGCAGTCTTCTTGGGCTCGAGCAGTACTTC.

This clone has just a few counts. This chain links TRBV18 with TRBJ1-5, with 10 bases that match TRBD1. The CDR3 totals 15 residues. V gave up 3 bases and J gave up 3 bases; unmatched junction bases: 2. The germline V gene encodes CDR1 KGHSH and CDR2 LQKENI. CDR3: CASSPDRGDNQPQHF. CDR3 DNA sequence: TGTGCCAGCTCACCGGACAGGGGGGACAATCAGCCCCAGCATTTT. Full variable domain (remainder filled in from reference TRBV18 and TRBJ1-5): NAGVMQNPRHLVRRRGQEARLRCSPMKGHSHVYWYRQLPEEGLKFMVYLQKENIIDESGMPKERFSAEFPKEGPSILRIQQVVRGDSAAYFCASSPDRGDNQPQHFGDGTRLSIL.

This clone was seen only a few times. The chain carries TRBV15 and TRBJ1-5; the D gene is possibly TRBD1 (6 bases). Trimming took 1 base from V and 7 from J, leaving 14 bases between them. The germline CDR1 and CDR2 sequences are LNHNV and YYDKDF (reference sequence). This CDR3 comprises 15 residues. The CDR3 reads CATSRGGRGGQPQHF. In nucleotides, the CDR3 is TGTGCCACCAGCAGAGGAGGGAGGGGGGGCCAGCCCCAGCATTTT.

This clone has just one count. The chain couples TRBV6-4 to TRBJ2-1; TRBD2 aligns across 8 bases. The germline gives CDR1 MRHNA, CDR2 SNTAGT. Trimming removed 3 bases from V and 8 bases from J; junction bases left unmatched: 9. CDR3 length: 15 residues. CDR3 in amino acids: CASSDSAGGRHEQFF. In DNA form, the CDR3 reads TGTGCCAGCAGTGATAGTGCTGGCGGGAGGCATGAGCAGTTCTTC.

This clone was picked up one time. This rearrangement joins TRBV7-5 to TRBJ2-7; the DNA was not used to check the table's D call, TRBD2. TRBV7-5 is described as a pseudogene. The CDR3 contains 14 residues. The CDR3 reads CVRSPHLALYEQYF. The CDR3 bases are TGTGTCAGAAGCCCCCACTTAGCTCTCTACGAGCAGTACTTC.

Only one count was recorded for this clone. The rearrangement joins TRBV10-3 to TRBJ1-1, with D possibly TRBD1 on 6 matching bases. V was cut by 3 bases and J by 0 bases, with 11 bases left in between. Germline V CDR1 and CDR2: ENHRY, SYGVKD. There are 15 residues in the CDR3. This CDR3 reads CAISERGGLNTEAFF. CDR3 sequence (DNA): TGTGCCATCAGTGAAAGGGGGGGATTGAACACTGAAGCTTTCTTT.

The gene calls are TRBV7-6 and TRBJ2-7; 9 bases line up with TRBD2. Unmatched junction bases numbered 7, after V lost 5 bases and J lost 2 bases. Germline-derived CDR1 and CDR2 are SGHVS and FNYEAQ. CDR3 size: 15 residues. The CDR3 nucleotides are TGTGCCAGCAGCCGTAGCGGGAGTGACGCCTACGAGCAGTACTTC. Translated, it gives CASSRSGSDAYEQYF.

This rearrangement joins TRBV7-2 to TRBJ2-4; no reliable D call. V lost 4 bases, J lost 1 base, and 14 bases lay in between. The CDR3 extends over 16 amino acids. The germline CDR1 and CDR2 sequences are SGHTA and FQGNSA. The CDR3 region is CASSSDRLVAKNIQYF. The CDR3 DNA sequence: TGTGCCAGCAGCTCCGACCGGCTAGTCGCCAAAAACATTCAGTACTTC.

This clone was picked up one time. This rearrangement joins TRBV7-9 to TRBJ2-3; D not resolved. The CDR3 spans 12 residues. Germline V lookup: CDR1 SEHNR, CDR2 FQNEAQ (reference sequence). Trimming stripped 3 bases from V and 4 bases from J, with 5 bases between. CDR3 amino acids: CASSLSADTQYF. The DNA for the CDR3 is TGTGCCAGCAGCTTGAGCGCAGATACGCAGTATTTT.

V and J are TRBV29-1 and TRBJ1-2; D uncertain. This CDR3 is 12 amino acids long. V was cut by 2 bases and J by 4 bases, with 8 bases left in between. The germline V gene encodes CDR1 SQVTM and CDR2 ANQGSEA. The CDR3 bases are TGCAGCGTTGAATGGGCGTCCTATGGCTACACCTTC. Protein product: CSVEWASYGYTF. Based on the CDR3 plus reference TRBV29-1 and TRBJ1-2, the full variable domain is SAVISQKPSRDICQRGTSLTIQCQVDSQVTMMFWYRQQPGQSLTLIATANQGSEATYESGFVIDKFPISRPNLTFSTLTVSNMSPEDSSIYLCSVEWASYGYTFGSGTRLTVV.

The genes are TRBV2 and TRBJ1-3; a weak D match, TRBD1 (6 bases). There are 14 residues in the CDR3. Germline V gene lookup returns CDR1 SNHLY and CDR2 FYNNEI. The germline V and J ends were trimmed by 5 bases and 4 bases, with 12 bases remaining between them. CDR3 nucleotide sequence: TGTGCCAGCAGTACGACAGGTCCGGGAAACACCATATATTTT. Protein: CASSTTGPGNTIYF.

The V call is TRBV10-2, the J call TRBJ2-7, with D possibly TRBD1 on 6 matching bases. The CDR3 extends over 13 amino acids. V shed 2 bases and J shed 3 bases, with 8 bases lying between them. Per the germline V gene, CDR1 is WSHSY and CDR2 is SAAADI. CDR3 nucleotides: TGCGCCAGCAGTGAGATGACAGGCTACGAGCAGTACTTC. It encodes CASSEMTGYEQYF.

Details on this clone: This same CDR3 is encoded by further DNA sequences in the sample. J is TRBJ2-7 and V is TRBV9; 8 nucleotides match TRBD2. V shed 0 bases, J shed 3 bases, and the junction held 5 bases outside the gene matches. This CDR3 is built from 15 residues. The germline V gene has CDR1 SGDLS and CDR2 YYNGEE. Here the CDR3 reads CASSVGSGSSYEQYF. The CDR3 region has the DNA TGTGCCAGCAGCGTAGGGAGCGGGAGCAGCTACGAGCAGTACTTC. The full variable domain, completed using reference TRBV9 and TRBJ2-7, is DSGVTQTPKHLITATGQRVTLRCSPRSGDLSVYWYQQSLDQGLQFLIQYYNGEERAKGNILERFSAQQFPDLHSELNLSSLELGDSALYFCASSVGSGSSYEQYFGPGTRLTVT.

The chain recombines TRBV7-8 with TRBJ2-3, with TRBD2 matching over 12 bases. CDR3 size: 18 residues. With 5 bases clipped from V and 3 bases from J, the junction kept 12 bases outside the gene matches. CDR1 and CDR2 (germline): SGHVS, FQNEAQ. The CDR3 is CASSPYRVLAGGTDTQYF. The CDR3 region has the DNA TGTGCCAGCAGCCCCTATAGGGTTCTAGCGGGAGGGACAGATACGCAGTATTTT.

The rearrangement links TRBV9 to TRBJ2-7, with 7 bases lining up with TRBD1. Trimming took 1 base from V and 7 from J; bases not matched to a gene: 5. Germline V gives CDR1 SGDLS, CDR2 YYNGEE. The length of the CDR3 is 13 residues. CDR3 DNA: TGTGCCAGCAGCGTAAACAGGGGTGGTGAGCAGTACTTC. Its translation: CASSVNRGGEQYF.

The genes are TRBV19 and TRBJ2-3, with unresolved D. V was cut by 4 bases and J by 0 bases, with 11 bases left in between. CDR1 and CDR2 from the germline V gene are LNHDA and SQIVND (reference sequence). The CDR3 runs to 15 residues. CDR3 in DNA: TGTGCCAGTAGTAGGGTTAGTTTGAGCACAGATACGCAGTATTTT. Its protein product is CASSRVSLSTDTQYF.

This clone was observed a single time. The chain is built from TRBV28 and TRBJ2-7, with unresolved D. CDR1 is MDHEN and CDR2 is SYDVKM in the germline V gene. The V and J ends lost 6 bases and 3 bases respectively, with 12 bases between them. The CDR3 contains 13 residues. Here the CDR3 DNA reads TGTGCCAGCAGCCGCCCCACCCTCTACGAGCAGTACTTC. Residues: CASSRPTLYEQYF.

The J gene is TRBJ1-4, the V gene TRBV7-7, with D tentatively TRBD1 (5 bases). In germline, CDR1 is SSHAT, CDR2 FNYEAQ (reference sequence). V shed 8 bases and J shed 7 bases, with 14 bases lying between them. The CDR3 spans 13 residues. In DNA form, the CDR3 reads TGTGCCAGCCTACCGGGGGGGGGTGAAAAACTGTTTTTT. It yields the protein CASLPGGGEKLFF.

To note about this clone: One end of the junction is discordant with germline, which a read error may explain. Here the CDR3 reads CASSLAGGHVF. The CDR3 DNA follows: TGTGCCAGCAGCTTAGCGGGGGGACACGTCTTC. The chain links TRBV11-1 to TRBJ2-7; D may match TRBD1 or TRBD2 (6 bases each). The CDR3 contains 11 residues. Germline CDR1 is SGHAT and CDR2 is FQDESV (reference sequence).

This chain connects TRBV7-3 to TRBJ2-1, with D perhaps given as TRBD1 or TRBD2 (5 bases each). CDR3 size: 14 residues. In germline, CDR1 is SGHTA, CDR2 FQGTGA. V dropped 1 base and J dropped 2 bases, with 6 bases sitting between them. CDR3 DNA: TGTGCCAGCAGCTTAAGGGGGACCTACAATGAGCAGTTCTTC. This translates into CASSLRGTYNEQFF.

The chain is built from TRBV6-1 and TRBJ2-2; the match to TRBD1 covers 7 bases. The CDR3 contains 15 residues. V lost 5 bases and J lost 6; bases outside the gene matches: 9. CDR1 and CDR2 from the germline V gene are MNHNS and SASEGT. CDR3 nucleotides: TGTGCCAGCAGTCCCCCCTCGGACAGGCCCGGGGAGCTGTTTTTT. Amino acids: CASSPPSDRPGELFF.

The rearrangement uses TRBV19 and TRBJ2-2; a weak D match, TRBD2 (6 bases). V lost 3 bases and J lost 3, with 11 bases in between. Germline CDR1 and CDR2: LNHDA and SQIVND (reference sequence). This CDR3 is built from 15 residues. The CDR3 sequence: CASSIGGAHTGELFF. CDR3 in DNA: TGTGCCAGTAGTATTGGAGGGGCGCACACCGGGGAGCTGTTTTTT.

The V call is TRBV18, the J call TRBJ1-1; D gene ambiguous. Between the trimmed V and J ends, which lost 1 base and 1 base, there was a span of 16 bases. CDR3 length equals 17 residues. The germline V gene has CDR1 KGHSH and CDR2 LQKENI. The CDR3 loop is CASSPLHTSDGNTEAFF. The CDR3 coding sequence is TGTGCCAGCTCACCACTGCACACTTCGGATGGGAACACTGAAGCTTTCTTT. The complete variable domain, with remaining parts taken from reference TRBV18 and TRBJ1-1, reads NAGVMQNPRHLVRRRGQEARLRCSPMKGHSHVYWYRQLPEEGLKFMVYLQKENIIDESGMPKERFSAEFPKEGPSILRIQQVVRGDSAAYFCASSPLHTSDGNTEAFFGQGTRLTVV.